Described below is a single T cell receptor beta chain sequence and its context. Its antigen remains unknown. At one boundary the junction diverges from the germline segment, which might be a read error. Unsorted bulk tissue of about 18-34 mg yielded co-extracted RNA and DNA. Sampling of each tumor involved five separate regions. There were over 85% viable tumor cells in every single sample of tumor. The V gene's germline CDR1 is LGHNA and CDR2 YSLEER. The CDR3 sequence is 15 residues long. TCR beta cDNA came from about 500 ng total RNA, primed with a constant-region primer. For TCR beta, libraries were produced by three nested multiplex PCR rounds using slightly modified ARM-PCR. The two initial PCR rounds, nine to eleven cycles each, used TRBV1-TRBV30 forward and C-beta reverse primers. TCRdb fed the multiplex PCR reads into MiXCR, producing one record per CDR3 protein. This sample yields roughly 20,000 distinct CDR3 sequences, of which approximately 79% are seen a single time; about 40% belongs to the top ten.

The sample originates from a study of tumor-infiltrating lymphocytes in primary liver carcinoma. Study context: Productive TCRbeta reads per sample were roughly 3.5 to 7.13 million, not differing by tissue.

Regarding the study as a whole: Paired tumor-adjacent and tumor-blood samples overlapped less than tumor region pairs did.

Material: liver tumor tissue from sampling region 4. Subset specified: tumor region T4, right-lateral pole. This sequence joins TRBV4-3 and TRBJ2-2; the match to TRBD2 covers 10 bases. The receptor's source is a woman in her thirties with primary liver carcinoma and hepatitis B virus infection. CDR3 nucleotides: TGCGCCAGCAGTCCGGGACTAGCGTTCACCGGGGAGATGTTTTTT. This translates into CASSPGLAFTGEMFF.